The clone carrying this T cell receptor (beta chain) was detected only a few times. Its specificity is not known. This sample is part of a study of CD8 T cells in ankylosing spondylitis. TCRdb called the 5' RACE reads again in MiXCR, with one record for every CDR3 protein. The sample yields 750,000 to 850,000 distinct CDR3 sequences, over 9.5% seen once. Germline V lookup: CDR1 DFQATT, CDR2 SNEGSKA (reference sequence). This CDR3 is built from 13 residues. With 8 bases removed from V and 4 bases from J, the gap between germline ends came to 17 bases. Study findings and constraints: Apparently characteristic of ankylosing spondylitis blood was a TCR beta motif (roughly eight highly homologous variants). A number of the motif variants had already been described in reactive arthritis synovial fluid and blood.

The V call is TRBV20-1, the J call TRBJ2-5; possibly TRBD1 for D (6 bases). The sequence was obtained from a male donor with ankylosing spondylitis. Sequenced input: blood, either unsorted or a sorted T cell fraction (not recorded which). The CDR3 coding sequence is TGCAGTCCAGGTGCAGGGGCAGGAGAGACCCAGTACTTC. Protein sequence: CSPGAGAGETQYF.